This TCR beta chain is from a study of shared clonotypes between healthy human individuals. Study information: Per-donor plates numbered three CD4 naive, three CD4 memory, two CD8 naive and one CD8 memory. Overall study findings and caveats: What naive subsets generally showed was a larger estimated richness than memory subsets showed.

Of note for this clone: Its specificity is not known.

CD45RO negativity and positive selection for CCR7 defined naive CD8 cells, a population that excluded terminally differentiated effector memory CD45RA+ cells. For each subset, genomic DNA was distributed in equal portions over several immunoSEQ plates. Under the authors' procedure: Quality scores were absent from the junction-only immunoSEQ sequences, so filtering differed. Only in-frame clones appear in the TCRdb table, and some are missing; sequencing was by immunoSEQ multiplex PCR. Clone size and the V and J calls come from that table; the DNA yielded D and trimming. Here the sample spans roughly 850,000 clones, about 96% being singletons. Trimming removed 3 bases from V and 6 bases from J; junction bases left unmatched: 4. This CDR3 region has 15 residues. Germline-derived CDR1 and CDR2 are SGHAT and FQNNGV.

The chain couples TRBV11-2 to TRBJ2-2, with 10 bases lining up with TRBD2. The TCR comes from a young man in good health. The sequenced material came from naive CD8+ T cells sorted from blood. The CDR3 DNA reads TGTGCCAGCAGCTTCGGACTAGCGGAGGCCGGGGAGCTGTTTTTT. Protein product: CASSFGLAEAGELFF.